This T cell receptor beta chain stems from a study of PD-1 blockade in classical Hodgkin lymphoma. Time point here: cycle 4 day 1 (C4D1), after five to seven weeks of nivolumab. The patients all showed relapse after autologous stem cell transplantation, while their brentuximab vedotin exposure varied. Sequencing was performed with immunoSEQ multiplex PCR; in TCRdb, only in-frame clones are kept and a portion is missing. The sample lists 43,000 or so clones, just under 80% seen once, with approximately 35% in the top ten. This material consisted of peripheral blood mononuclear cells (PBMCs), taken before the fourth cycle of nivolumab. The TCR was taken from a human donor with classical Hodgkin lymphoma.

The CDR3 sequence is CASSPSGGDTAFF. CDR3 nucleotide sequence: TGTGCCAGCTCACCCTCAGGCGGGGATACCGCTTTCTTT. The chain has TRBV18 and TRBJ1-1; D unclear. Germline V lookup: CDR1 KGHSH, CDR2 LQKENI. Trimming stripped 3 bases from V and 11 bases from J, with 16 bases between. CDR3 length equals 13 residues.